This T cell receptor (beta chain) was profiled in a study of T cell responses to AZD1222 COVID-19 vaccine. Study findings and constraints: Donors were mostly white British, more females; clonal diversity possibly underestimated.

Sequenced by immunoSEQ multiplex PCR; TCRdb stores in-frame clones only, minus some. Of around 100,000 clones in the sample, 85% to 90% were seen once. This CDR3 has 15 amino acids. V trimming: 0 bases; J trimming: 8 bases; junction bases outside the gene matches: 7. Germline V gene data show CDR1 as SGDLS and CDR2 as YYNGEE. A remark on this clone: What it recognizes is unknown.

This chain uses TRBV9 with TRBJ1-4; 7 nucleotides align to TRBD1. The specimen was peripheral blood, collected on day 0 of AZD1222 vaccination. The sequence was collected from an adult in good health. As DNA, the CDR3 is TGTGCCAGCAGCGTAGGTCAGGGGGTCGGAGAAAAACTGTTTTTT. This translates into CASSVGQGVGEKLFF.